This T cell receptor (beta chain) was captured by sequencing in a study of early T cells in non-severe SARS-CoV-2 infection. Background on the study: Sequencing targeted bulk RNA from unsorted whole blood, leaving chains unpaired. Study-wide results and limits: The VDJdb matching leaned toward anti-spike CD8 responses and overlooked private and CD4 specificities.

This clonotype was detected a few times. Its antigen remains unidentified. Trimming pared 6 bases from V and 4 bases from J, leaving 18 bases between. The CDR3 is 14 amino acids. Germline CDR1 and CDR2: DFQATT and SNEGSKA (reference sequence). Each single cDNA molecule received a unique molecular identifier. TCRdb independently ran MiXCR on the 5' RACE reads; one entry per CDR3 protein. The sample carries around 35,000 distinct CDR3 sequences, roughly 5.7% recorded once. The specimen was whole blood. The origin of this receptor is an adult who was a healthcare worker with PCR-confirmed SARS-CoV-2 infection or an uninfected control (not recorded which). V and J are TRBV20-1 and TRBJ1-2, with a possible D match to TRBD1 (6 bases). The CDR3 loop reads CSALPGEVSYGYTF. The CDR3 coding sequence is TGCAGTGCGCTCCCAGGGGAAGTTAGCTATGGCTACACCTTC.